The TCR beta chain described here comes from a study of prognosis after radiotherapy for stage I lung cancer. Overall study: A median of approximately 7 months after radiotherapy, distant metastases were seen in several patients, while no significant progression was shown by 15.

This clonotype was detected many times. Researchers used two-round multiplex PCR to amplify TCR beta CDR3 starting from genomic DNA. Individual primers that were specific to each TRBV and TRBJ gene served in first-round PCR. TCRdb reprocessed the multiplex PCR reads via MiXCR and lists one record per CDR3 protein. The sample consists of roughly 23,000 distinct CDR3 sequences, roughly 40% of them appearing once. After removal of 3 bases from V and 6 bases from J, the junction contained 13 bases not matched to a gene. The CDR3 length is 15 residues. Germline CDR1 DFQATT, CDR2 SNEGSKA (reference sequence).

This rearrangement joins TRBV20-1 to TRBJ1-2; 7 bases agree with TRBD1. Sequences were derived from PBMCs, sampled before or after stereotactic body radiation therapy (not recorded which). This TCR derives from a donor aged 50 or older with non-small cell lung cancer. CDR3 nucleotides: TGCAGTGCTAGGGGTAGGACAGGAGTAAGGGATGGCTACACCTTC. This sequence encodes CSARGRTGVRDGYTF.